These 28 T cell receptor beta chains were sequenced from one sample in a study of early stage breast cancer tumors. Here immunoSEQ multiplex PCR was the method, and the copy in TCRdb shows in-frame clones only, minus some. The sample lists roughly 30,000 clones, 60% to 80% occurring once. Sequences were obtained from blood. These receptors originate from a middle-aged person with breast cancer.

The V gene is TRBV19, the J gene TRBJ1-3, with unresolved D. The CDR3 has 14 residues. Germline V gives CDR1 LNHDA, CDR2 SQIVND (reference sequence). V was pared by 7 bases and J by 0 bases, with 10 bases between. CDR3 loop: CASTTGSSGNTIYF. The CDR3 DNA sequence: TGTGCCAGTACCACCGGGAGCTCTGGAAACACCATATATTTT.

The chain uses TRBV29-1 and TRBJ2-2; no reliable D call. The V end was cut by 4 bases, the J end by 1 base, with 4 bases between. The germline V gene has CDR1 SQVTM and CDR2 ANQGSEA. CDR3 length equals 12 residues. CDR3 nucleotides: TGCAGCGTTGGACAGAACACCGGGGAGCTGTTTTTT. This sequence encodes CSVGQNTGELFF.

The rearrangement joins TRBV5-6 to TRBJ2-5, with 8 bases identical to TRBD1. Germline trimming cut 2 bases from V and 9 bases from J; bases unmatched to any gene: 18. The V gene's germline CDR1 is SGHDT and CDR2 YYEEEE. The CDR3 has 17 residues. In nucleotides, the CDR3 is TGTGCCAGCAGCTTCGACAGGGGAAGAGGAGGTATGCGGGCCCAGTACTTC. Its translation: CASSFDRGRGGMRAQYF.

The V and J genes are TRBV19 and TRBJ2-5; D may match TRBD1 or TRBD2 (5 bases each). V lost 0 bases to trimming and J lost 4 bases, with 15 bases between them. Germline values: CDR1 LNHDA, CDR2 SQIVND (reference sequence). This CDR3 is 16 amino acids long. CDR3 bases: TGTGCCAGTAGTATAGATTTCCCAACGGGACGAGAGACCCAGTACTTC. Amino acid sequence: CASSIDFPTGRETQYF.

This sequence joins TRBV9 and TRBJ2-1; no firm D call. This CDR3 comprises 15 residues. Germline CDR1 and CDR2: SGDLS and YYNGEE. V was shortened by 1 base and J by 0 bases, with 8 bases between the two germline ends. The CDR3 here is CASSVSTDSYNEQFF. CDR3 DNA sequence: TGTGCCAGCAGCGTATCGACCGACTCCTACAATGAGCAGTTCTTC.

The chain carries TRBV5-6 and TRBJ1-4; D may be TRBD1 (5 bases). The V gene's germline CDR1 is SGHDT and CDR2 YYEEEE. With 4 bases removed from V and 8 bases from J, the gap between germline ends came to 27 bases. The CDR3 extends over 18 amino acids. CDR3 DNA: TGTGCCAGCAGCGACAACCGGGACGTAAGGGCTGGTAACGAAAAACTGTTTTTT. Residues: CASSDNRDVRAGNEKLFF. Looking up the rest from reference TRBV5-6 and TRBJ1-4 gives the full variable domain: DAGVTQSPTHLIKTRGQQVTLRCSPKSGHDTVSWYQQALGQGPQFIFQYYEEEERQRGNFPDRFSGHQFPNYSSELNVNALLLGDSALYLCASSDNRDVRAGNEKLFFGSGTQLSVL.

This clone has more than one count but fewer than ten. The gene calls are TRBV30 and TRBJ2-3; the D call may be TRBD1 or TRBD2 (5 bases each). Germline V gene lookup returns CDR1 GTSNPN and CDR2 SVGIG (reference sequence). The CDR3 extends over 13 amino acids. V was shortened by 2 bases and J by 4 bases, with 10 bases between the two germline ends. The CDR3: CAWSTRGADTQYF. The CDR3 region has the DNA TGTGCCTGGAGTACCCGAGGGGCAGATACGCAGTATTTT.

The V call is TRBV6-1, the J call TRBJ1-2; D is ambiguous. Per germline, CDR1 MNHNS and CDR2 SASEGT. V gave up 1 base and J gave up 4 bases, with 13 bases separating them. This CDR3 is built from 15 residues. CDR3 in DNA: TGTGCCAGCAGTGAAGAAGTGTGGAGGAGCTATGGCTACACCTTC. Encoded protein: CASSEEVWRSYGYTF.

This clone has only a few counts. The V call is TRBV25-1, the J call TRBJ1-2; D gene unclear. V lost 0 bases, J lost 7 bases, and 9 bases lay in between. The CDR3 is 13 residues long. Germline V lookup: CDR1 MGHDK, CDR2 SYGVNS. In DNA form, the CDR3 reads TGTGCCAGCAGTGAATATCCGGAGACTGGCTACACCTTC. This sequence encodes CASSEYPETGYTF.

This clone has a handful of counts. Written as DNA, the CDR3 is TGCAGCGTTGAAGGGACAGGGATGGTCGGCTACACCTTC. It yields the protein CSVEGTGMVGYTF. J is TRBJ1-2 and V is TRBV29-1, with 8 bases that match TRBD1. Germline-derived CDR1 and CDR2 are SQVTM and ANQGSEA. J gave up 8 bases and V 1 base, and 6 bases lay outside the gene matches. The CDR3 runs to 13 residues.

The V call is TRBV4-1, the J call TRBJ2-1, with D perhaps TRBD1 (5 bases). V lost 1 base, J lost 0 bases, and 7 bases lay in between. Germline-derived CDR1 and CDR2 are MGHRA and YSYEKL. This CDR3 has 15 residues. The CDR3 sequence is CASSQAQDSYNEQFF. DNA of the CDR3: TGCGCCAGCAGCCAAGCACAGGACTCCTACAATGAGCAGTTCTTC.

By share, this clone counts as medium-sized. J is TRBJ2-3 and V is TRBV19, with a possible D match to TRBD2 (5 bases). Germline CDR1 LNHDA, CDR2 SQIVND (reference sequence). CDR3 size: 12 residues. Trimming removed 6 bases at V and 2 bases at J, with 6 bases between. The CDR3 reads CASSGDTDTQYF. The CDR3 DNA follows: TGTGCCAGTAGCGGGGACACAGATACGCAGTATTTT. Drawing the rest from reference TRBV19 and TRBJ2-3, the complete variable domain is DGGITQSPKYLFRKEGQNVTLSCEQNLNHDAMYWYRQDPGQGLRLIYYSQIVNDFQKGDIAEGYSVSREKKESFPLTVTSAQKNPTAFYLCASSGDTDTQYFGPGTRLTVL.

The CDR3, as DNA: TGTGCCAGCAGTGCGCCCGACAAAATTGAGCAGTTCTTC. Encoded protein: CASSAPDKIEQFF. The V call is TRBV2, the J call TRBJ2-1; the D is unclear. The CDR3 spans 13 residues. Trimming pared 4 bases from V and 9 bases from J, leaving 13 bases between. CDR1 and CDR2 from the germline V gene are SNHLY and FYNNEI. Full variable domain (missing parts from reference TRBV2 and TRBJ2-1): EPEVTQTPSHQVTQMGQEVILRCVPISNHLYFYWYRQILGQKVEFLVSFYNNEISEKSEIFDDQFSVERPDGSNFTLKIRSTKLEDSAMYFCASSAPDKIEQFFGPGTRLTVL.

The chain employs TRBV14 and TRBJ2-1; 13 nucleotides align to TRBD2. Germline V lookup: CDR1 SGHDN, CDR2 FVKESK. V was pared by 0 bases and J by 0 bases, with 2 bases of the junction left unmatched. This CDR3 contains 18 residues. The CDR3 DNA sequence: TGTGCCAGCAGCCAAGAGACTAGCGGGAGGAGCTCCTACAATGAGCAGTTCTTC. It specifies CASSQETSGRSSYNEQFF.

This clone was counted a single time. The V and J genes are TRBV30 and TRBJ2-1; no clear D gene. Per the germline V gene, CDR1 is GTSNPN and CDR2 is SVGIG (reference sequence). This CDR3 is built from 11 residues. V lost 1 base and J 10 bases, leaving 8 bases between the germline ends. The CDR3 region has the DNA TGTGCCTGGAGTGGGCCGTGGGAGCAGTTCTTC. This codes for CAWSGPWEQFF.

Here the CDR3 reads CASSTGPRASDEQYF. In DNA form, the CDR3 reads TGTGCCAGTAGTACTGGGCCTCGGGCTAGCGACGAGCAGTACTTC. The genes are TRBV19 and TRBJ2-7; the D gene is possibly TRBD2 (6 bases). The V end was cut by 4 bases, the J end by 5 bases, with 18 bases between. CDR1 is LNHDA, CDR2 SQIVND, per germline (reference sequence). The CDR3 has 15 amino acids.

In this sample, this clone turned up a few times. The chain combines TRBV10-3 with TRBJ1-2; no definite D call. The CDR3 is 13 residues long. Germline V CDR1 and CDR2: ENHRY, SYGVKD. Trimming shortened V by 4 bases and J by 0 bases, and 6 bases separated the two germline ends. The DNA for the CDR3 is TGTGCCATCAGTGCGGAGCCTAACTATGGCTACACCTTC. Amino acids: CAISAEPNYGYTF.

The chain employs TRBV9 and TRBJ1-2; 7 positions agree with TRBD1. Looked up from germline, CDR1 is SGDLS and CDR2 is YYNGEE. The V segment lost 3 bases and the J segment 7 bases; nucleotides outside the gene matches: 12. This CDR3 is built from 15 residues. In nucleotides, the CDR3 is TGTGCCAGCAGCGCCACCGAGGGGGCATTCGGTGGCTACACCTTC. The encoded protein is CASSATEGAFGGYTF.

The chain carries TRBV6-5 and TRBJ2-1; D uncertain. In germline, CDR1 is MNHEY, CDR2 SVGAGI. The CDR3 is 13 residues long. Trimming pared 5 bases from V and 7 bases from J, leaving 12 bases between. This chain's CDR3 is CASSDGSGNEQFF. In DNA, the CDR3 is TGTGCCAGCAGTGACGGCTCAGGAAATGAGCAGTTCTTC.

The gene calls are TRBV29-1 and TRBJ1-2, with D possibly TRBD1 on 6 matching bases. Trimming stripped 3 bases from V and 2 bases from J, with 10 bases between. CDR1 and CDR2 (germline): SQVTM, ANQGSEA. CDR3 length: 13 residues. The CDR3 here is CSVDRRGNYGYTF. Written as DNA, the CDR3 is TGCAGCGTTGACCGAAGGGGGAACTATGGCTACACCTTC.

This clone was detected once. The genes are TRBV19 and TRBJ1-1; possible D gene TRBD1, 6 bases. Between the trimmed V and J ends, which lost 6 bases and 0 bases, there was a span of 11 bases. The germline CDR1 and CDR2 sequences are LNHDA and SQIVND (reference sequence). The CDR3 consists of 14 residues. CDR3 region: CASRNQGMNTEAFF. The CDR3 nucleotides are TGTGCCAGTAGAAATCAGGGGATGAACACTGAAGCTTTCTTT.

The chain combines TRBV4-1 with TRBJ2-3, with D perhaps matching TRBD1 (6 bases). Germline CDR1 is MGHRA and CDR2 is YSYEKL. V was pared by 0 bases and J by 8 bases, with 6 bases between. The length of the CDR3 is 12 residues. Here the CDR3 reads CASSQEQGTQYF. CDR3 sequence (DNA): TGCGCCAGCAGCCAAGAACAGGGTACGCAGTATTTT.

The rearrangement joins TRBV5-6 to TRBJ1-4; TRBD1 agrees at 7 bases. V was clipped by 0 bases and J by 0 bases; unmatched bases: 11. CDR1 and CDR2 (germline): SGHDT, YYEEEE. There are 19 residues in the CDR3. The CDR3 sequence is CASSLAEGAYSATNEKLFF. The CDR3 DNA is TGTGCCAGCAGCTTGGCCGAGGGGGCATACTCTGCAACTAATGAAAAACTGTTTTTT.

The V call is TRBV2, the J call TRBJ2-7; D ambiguous. The V end lost 5 bases, the J end lost 1 base, and 9 bases lay between the germline ends. This CDR3 comprises 13 residues. Per the germline V gene, CDR1 is SNHLY and CDR2 is FYNNEI. CDR3: CASSKLGSYEQYF. CDR3 sequence (DNA): TGTGCCAGCAGTAAGTTGGGTTCCTACGAGCAGTACTTC.

This clone was seen once. This chain connects TRBV6-5 to TRBJ2-3, with TRBD2 matching over 9 bases. Germline assignment: CDR1 MNHEY and CDR2 SVGAGI. Trimming removed 6 bases from V and 6 bases from J; junction bases left unmatched: 7. CDR3 length equals 14 residues. The chain's CDR3 is CASSRTSAQDTQYF. The CDR3, as DNA: TGTGCCAGCAGCCGGACTAGCGCCCAGGATACGCAGTATTTT.

This clone came up a few times. The V gene is TRBV6-6, the J gene TRBJ2-6, with D perhaps matching TRBD1 (6 bases). The CDR3 covers 16 residues. The V end was cut by 5 bases, the J end by 4 bases, with 15 bases between. Germline V gene sequence: CDR1 MNHNY, CDR2 SVGAGI (reference sequence). The CDR3 protein is CASSAVDRSGANVLTF. The CDR3 coding sequence is TGTGCCAGCAGTGCAGTAGACAGGTCAGGGGCCAACGTCCTGACTTTC.

The chain employs TRBV29-1 and TRBJ2-1; TRBD2 matches at 9 bases. V shed 7 bases and J 11 bases; nucleotides not matched to a gene: 15. The germline V gene has CDR1 SQVTM and CDR2 ANQGSEA. CDR3 length: 14 residues. CDR3 nucleotides: TGCAGCGGTGTGAATCCTAGCGGGATGAGTAAGCAGTTCTTC. It specifies CSGVNPSGMSKQFF.

This clone has more than one count but fewer than ten. V is TRBV19 and J is TRBJ2-1; TRBD2 aligns across 7 bases. This CDR3 is 15 amino acids long. From germline, CDR1 is LNHDA and CDR2 SQIVND (reference sequence). J gave up 8 bases and V 7 bases, and 14 bases lay outside the gene matches. Here the CDR3 DNA reads TGTGCCAGTATCCCAAACCCGGGGGGAGGCGATGAGCAGTTCTTC. It is translated as CASIPNPGGGDEQFF.